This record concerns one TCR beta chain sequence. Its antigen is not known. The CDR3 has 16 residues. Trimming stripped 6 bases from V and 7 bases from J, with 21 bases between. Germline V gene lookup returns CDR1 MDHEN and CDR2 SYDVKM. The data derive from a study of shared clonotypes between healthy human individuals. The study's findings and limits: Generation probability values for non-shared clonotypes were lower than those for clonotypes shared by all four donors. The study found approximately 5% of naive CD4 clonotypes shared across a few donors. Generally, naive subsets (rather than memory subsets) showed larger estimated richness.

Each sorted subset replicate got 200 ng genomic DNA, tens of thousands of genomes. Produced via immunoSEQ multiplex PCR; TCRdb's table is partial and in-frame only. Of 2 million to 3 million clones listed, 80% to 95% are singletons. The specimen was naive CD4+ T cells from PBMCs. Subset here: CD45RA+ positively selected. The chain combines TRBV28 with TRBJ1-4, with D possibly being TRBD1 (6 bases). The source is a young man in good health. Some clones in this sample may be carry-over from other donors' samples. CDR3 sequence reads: CASSPLKTGWSEKLFF. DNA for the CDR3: TGTGCCAGCAGCCCCCTTAAGACAGGTTGGAGTGAAAAACTGTTTTTT.